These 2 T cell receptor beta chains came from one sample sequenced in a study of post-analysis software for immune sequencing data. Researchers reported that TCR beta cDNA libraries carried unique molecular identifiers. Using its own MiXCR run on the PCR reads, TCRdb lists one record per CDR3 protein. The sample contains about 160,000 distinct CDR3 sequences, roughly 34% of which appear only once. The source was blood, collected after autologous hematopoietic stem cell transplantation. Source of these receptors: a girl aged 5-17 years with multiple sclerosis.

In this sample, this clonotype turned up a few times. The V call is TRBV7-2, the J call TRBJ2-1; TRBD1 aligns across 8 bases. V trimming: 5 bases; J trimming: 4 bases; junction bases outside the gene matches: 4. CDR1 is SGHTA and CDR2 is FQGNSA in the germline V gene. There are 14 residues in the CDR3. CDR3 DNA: TGTGCCAGCAGCCCAGGGGGCTATTACAATGAGCAGTTCTTC. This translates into CASSPGGYYNEQFF.

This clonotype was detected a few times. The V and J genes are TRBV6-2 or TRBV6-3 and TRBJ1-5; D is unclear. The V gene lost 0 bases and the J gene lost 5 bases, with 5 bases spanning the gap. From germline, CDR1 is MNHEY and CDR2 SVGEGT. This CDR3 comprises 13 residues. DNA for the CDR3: TGTGCCAGCAGTTACTCGTGGGATCAGCCCCAGCATTTT. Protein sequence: CASSYSWDQPQHF.